This TCR beta chain comes out of a study of shared clonotypes between healthy human individuals (dated by TCRdb to about 2020). Broadly, across the study: A couple of women and a few men aged 18 to 49 years were included in the cohort. Libraries were prepared and TCR repertoires were sequenced by different laboratories using diverse techniques, in order to increase sequencing depth and limit assay-specific biases. The study deeply sequenced blood TCR repertoires of about five healthy adults to estimate repertoire size and the extent of clonotype sharing between individuals. Per donor, leukapheresis produced somewhere between about 0.85 and 9.5 billion PBMCs. For each donor, CD4 naive and CD4 memory were each run on three plates, CD8 naive on two plates, and CD8 memory on one plate. Study-wide conclusions, independent of this receptor: Estimated clonotype richness was generally larger for naive than for memory subsets. When a handful of donors were compared, the shared fraction of clonotypes was about 5.2% for naive CD4, 3.5% to 4% for naive CD8, about 2.4% for memory CD4, and roughly 0.43% for memory CD8. Rarefaction of sorted-subset datasets indicated incomplete sequencing despite the large sequencing depth. Based on pairwise subsampling, the degree of clonotype sharing among donors was expected to be affected by sequencing depth. Higher generation probabilities were observed for clonotypes shared by all four sorted-subset donors than for non-shared clonotypes. Sampling was restricted to blood, and TCR repertoires in tissues likely differ from the TCR repertoires found in blood. Because the study included a small number of donors, the genetic and exposure-history diversity represented was limited.

Using the deep immunoSEQ assay, TCR CDR3 regions were amplified from genomic DNA by multiplex PCR. Extracted genomic DNA from each cell subset was distributed evenly across all wells of several immunoSEQ 96-well plates, and each plate was treated as a replicate. For sorted subsets, each replicate PCR was loaded with approximately 0.2 ug genomic DNA, equivalent to 30,000 or so T cell genomes. The purified libraries were quantified using a Qubit 3.0 fluorometer, sized with a Bioanalyzer 2100, and then quantified again using the KAPA Library Quantification kit. Each immunoSEQ 96-well plate was sequenced on its own single-read 150-cycle Illumina NextSeq 550 flow cell. The authors' pipeline ran thus. Because the immunoSEQ output included only junctional sequences and no quality scores, the filtering could not be the same as the filtering used for full-length reads. To assign V/J genes and CDR3, sequences were annotated against IMGT germline references using PyIR, a Python wrapper for IgBLAST v1.9. Reads with weak V/J assignments (E-value above 1e-6), missing CDR3, stop codons, out-of-frame junctions, or ambiguous translated residues were removed. V3J clonotypes were defined by identical inferred V gene, J gene, and CDR3 amino acid sequence. Percentage overlap between repertoires was calculated by dividing the number of shared unique clonotypes by the size of the smaller repertoire. Repertoire richness was assessed with RTK rarefaction, the Chao1 estimator, and Recon v2.1 estimates of unobserved clonotypes. Generation probabilities for all TCRbeta clonotypes obtained by the gDNA method from several donors were computed using OLGA. In TCRdb, the immuneACCESS table is reduced to in-frame sequences with V and J assigned. These tables do not hold every clone; where another copy was compared, an unresolved V gene accounts for under half, and the others remain unexplained. V and J calls and clone size follow that table, whereas D and trimming were derived from the DNA. The sample records about 660,000 clones, 74% of which are singletons. Approximately 1.8% of the sample is taken by the ten largest.

About this clone itself: Its binding antigen is unknown. The input lacks base qualities; no much larger clone sits a single base away.

Spanning cysteine to phenylalanine, the CDR3 consists of 14 amino acids. The CDR3 DNA has 42 bases and is translated from base 1. Cut back by 2 bases and 5 bases, the V and J ends lie 9 bases apart. Taken from the germline V gene, the CDR1 and CDR2 loops are WSHSY and SAAADI. The donors were healthy, HIV-negative adults who had no recently reported acute infections or vaccinations. All donors were Caucasian adults living in Nashville, Tennessee, USA. Magnetic negative selection was used to enrich CD4+ T cells, after which naive cells were positively selected on CD45RA and the negative fraction became the memory subset. Blood was obtained by leukapheresis, after which PBMCs were separated by Ficoll-Histopaque density gradient centrifugation and cryopreserved in liquid nitrogen vapor phase. Analytical flow cytometry was used to check the purity and quantity of each magnetically sorted T cell population. Genomic DNA was isolated from each sorted fraction and quantified by UV absorbance on a Nanodrop 2000c.

The chain is made from TRBV10-2 and TRBJ1-4, with no confident D gene call. Sequenced sample: memory CD4+ T cells sorted from blood. Per the publication, the cell subset or site label means: CD45RA-negative fraction. The TCR originated in a woman in her twenties or thirties in good health. The sequence in DNA is TGCGCCAGCAGTGAGGACGGGCGAAATGAAAAACTGTTTTTT. Its product reads: CASSEDGRNEKLFF.